Here is one T cell receptor beta chain with its context. It lacks a known antigen. Base qualities are not recorded, but no much larger clone differs from it by a single base. The donors were some 39 Caucasian individuals from Russia, aged 6 to 90 years, who were systemically healthy. Each donor gave ten milliliters of peripheral blood, drawn into EDTA-treated Vacutainer tubes. Ficoll-Paque density-gradient centrifugation was used to isolate PBMCs, with at least 6.5 million per sample. Total RNA was extracted from PBMCs with Trizol reagent, with at least 6 micrograms obtained per sample. For every donor, an aliquot of PBMCs went through flow cytometry to measure the percentages of naive CD45RAhigh/CD27high T cells. These data belong to a study of blood T cells in healthy people across ages (dated by TCRdb to the mid-2010s). A note on the overall study: In model experiments, template switching captured roughly one uniquely barcoded TCR beta cDNA molecule for every two T cells. Using deep sequencing normalized with unique cDNA molecular identifiers, the study measured how TCR beta repertoire diversity changes with age. The donors were split into four age groups: young (average about 15 years), middle-aged (roughly 39), aged (62) and long-lived (approximately 80). To avoid experimental bias, donors of different ages were randomly spread across the sequencing lanes. Using the same blood draw, the study looked at two additional independent replicas of 1 million unique cDNA reads for two donors, one aged 18 to 30 and the other aged 80 or older. The paper as a whole reports these results and caveats: Observed TCR beta diversity correlated strongly with the percentage of naive T cells measured by flow cytometry. Total diversity estimates from one million sequenced T cells were considered lower bounds and underestimates. Because donor CMV infection status was unknown, age-related changes in expanded clonotypes were potentially confounded. Because profiling used bulk unsorted PBMCs, naive and antigen-experienced compartments could not be compared conclusively. Observed TCR beta diversity per million T cells fell roughly linearly with age, and a significant reduction was already apparent by age around 40. Compared with the aged group, the long-lived group had more naive CD4+ T cells, fewer expanded clones and increased TCR diversity, a pattern suggesting age selection.

The library was produced with 5' RACE. The reads were generated on an Illumina HiSeq 2500. A second roughly 6 to 11 cycle PCR used a sample-barcoded 5' primer and a J-beta primer mix. A template-switch 5' adaptor carrying 12 random nucleotides introduced a unique molecular identifier onto each TCR beta cDNA molecule. Each sample yielded at least 2.5 million CDR3-containing paired-end reads. First-strand cDNA synthesis was performed from all RNA using the Mint cDNA synthesis kit, with priming by a TRBC-specific oligonucleotide. All cDNA was treated with uracil-DNA glycosylase and then went through a first 18-cycle PCR with the universal primers M1SS and BC2_uni_R. As for the authors' bioinformatics: For normalization, 1 million high-quality reads, each with a distinct molecular identifier, were randomly selected from each sample. Instead of being binned into consensus sequences, reads with shared molecular identifiers were discarded. MiTCR, with a Q25 quality threshold and the strictest error-elimination algorithm, was used for CDR3 identification, clonotype clustering and error correction. Lower-bound total TCR beta diversity was estimated with a nonparametric unseen species model using Euler transformation. TCRdb reanalyzed the raw reads on its own, using fastp at Q25 for trimming and MiXCR for clone calling, and kept in-frame beta chains. Entries are consolidated by CDR3 protein sequence, retaining the most common genes and DNA. The V and J calls were determined by TCRdb, not by the authors. This sample holds 1.5 million to 2 million distinct CDR3 sequences; just under 50% were observed only once. Approximately 2.1% of the sample belongs to the ten largest clones.

The TCR was taken from a woman in her forties in good health. Material for sequencing was blood.

Read as DNA, the sequence is TGCAGTGCTAGAGAGGTGGGGGATCAGCCCCAGCATTTT. Its product reads: CSAREVGDQPQHF. The chain links TRBV20-1 with TRBJ1-5; TRBD1 is perhaps the D gene, given 5 matching bases. Trimming at the junction amounts to 0 bases on V and 5 bases on J, and the germline ends lie 8 bases apart. Sequences DFQATT (CDR1) and SNEGSKA (CDR2) are obtained from the germline V gene (reference sequence). Its CDR3 holds 13 amino acids, cysteine through phenylalanine. Only the CDR3 region is kept as DNA, spanning 39 bases read in frame from base 1.